This T cell receptor beta chain came from a study of T cell responses to AZD1222 COVID-19 vaccine (dated by TCRdb to 2020 to 2022). For context, the study as a whole: Because spike-specific TCR depth and breadth did not differ between the two schedules, AZD1222 recipients who got a second dose at roughly 4 weeks were pooled with those who got a second dose at roughly 12 weeks. A total of over 230 trial participants underwent TCR sequencing, of whom 207 received two doses of AZD1222 and some 25 received two doses of the MenACWY control vaccine. Trial participants were enrolled by age into 18-55, 56-69 and 70-plus year subgroups, with around 150, 28 and 57 TCR-sequenced participants respectively. Study-wide findings and limitations: Reportedly, close to half of the unique spike-specific TCRs recognized epitopes lying outside the regions that are mutated in the B.1.351 and B.1.1.7 variants. The vaccine-associated CD4 TCRs covered the entire spike protein, and the dominant responses fell in regions 160-218 and 743-854. Because no day 14 peak-response samples were available, the repertoires could be characterized only after the peak T cell response. Participants were mostly white British and included more females than males, and it was suggested by the authors that clonal diversity may have been underestimated. The 56-69-year group was small, and its depth increase did not reach significance, likely because of low power. Only five to seven AZD1222 recipients were SARS-CoV-2 seropositive at baseline, limiting conclusions about previously exposed vaccinees. After two AZD1222 doses, both the breadth and the depth of spike-specific TCRs were significantly higher than at day 0 and than in MenACWY recipients.

CDR3 length: 13 amino acids, cysteine to phenylalanine. Just CDR3 DNA is preserved here, 39 bases in frame from base 1. The germline V gene supplies CDR1 MNHEY and CDR2 SVGAGI. V is clipped by 2 bases and J by 1 base, and the sequence between their germline boundaries is 5 bases long. Note on this clone: Its target antigen remains unknown. Per-base quality was not reported, and no clone a single base away is much larger than it.

The CDR3 regions of human TCRbeta chains were analyzed by immunosequencing. Per the source publication's procedure: Repertoire TCRs were matched against a reference library of SARS-CoV-2-specific TCRs generated with the MIRA antigen-specificity platform. Breadth was defined as the fraction of unique TCRs that were SARS-CoV-2-associated. Depth was defined as the fraction of total T cells that were SARS-CoV-2-associated. Using the MIRA data, each spike-specific TCR was mapped to the spike region that the TCR reacts to and placed in a CD4 or CD8 class. Log10-transformed breadth and depth values were compared by one-way ANOVA with Sidak's multiple comparisons tests. The table was pulled from immuneACCESS by TCRdb, which kept in-frame rearrangements only. Such tables lose some clones; where checked, under half of the loss comes from unresolved V genes, and the rest has no known cause. Clone size and the V and J calls come from that table; the DNA yielded D and trimming. The sample yields approximately 110,000 clones; 80% to 95% were counted once. The ten top clones hold roughly 1.1% of the sample.

The time point label for this specimen denotes: baseline before first vaccination. The vaccinee samples were drawn from two UK trials, COV001 and COV002, one of which was a single-blind randomized controlled phase 2/3 trial testing AZD1222 (ChAdOx1 nCoV-19) in healthy adults. Trial participant PBMC samples were collected at day 0 and day 28 after the second dose for TCRbeta chain sequencing. The material sequenced was peripheral blood, taken on day 0 of AZD1222 vaccination. This TCR came from an adult in good health. The sequence links TRBV6-5 to TRBJ1-1, with the D gene not confidently named. The CDR3: CASSYVKNTEAFF. The nucleotides are TGTGCCAGCAGTTACGTTAAGAACACTGAAGCTTTCTTT.